This T cell receptor (beta chain) was sequenced during a study of shared clonotypes between healthy human individuals. Study observations and caveats: Non-shared clonotypes displayed generation probabilities falling below those of clonotypes present in all four donors.

Generated by immunoSEQ multiplex PCR, the TCRdb table keeps only in-frame clones and is missing some. The sample lists some 2.4 million clones; approximately 93% were seen once. The CDR3 covers 16 residues. With 0 bases clipped from V and 0 bases from J, the junction kept 3 bases outside the gene matches. CDR1 and CDR2 from the germline V gene are ENHRY and SYGVKD. About this clone itself: Antigen: not known.

The chain couples TRBV10-3 to TRBJ1-1, with 8 nucleotides matching TRBD1. The receptor comes from a man in his late teens or twenties in good health. Some clones in this sample may be carry-over from other donors' samples. Sequenced: naive CD4+ T cells from PBMCs. As to subset: CD45RA+ positively selected. CDR3 protein: CAISESSGQVNTEAFF. DNA of the CDR3: TGTGCCATCAGTGAGTCTTCGGGACAGGTGAACACTGAAGCTTTCTTT.